These 22 T cell receptor beta chains originate from one sample sequenced in a study of T cells expressing NK-cell markers. TCRdb reanalyzed the 5' RACE reads, giving one entry per CDR3 protein sequence and no DNA. In total, the table holds roughly 180,000 distinct CDR3 sequences. What was sequenced was blood T cells: a sorted CD56 or NKG2C T cell subset, CD4+ or CD8+ T cells, or bulk PBMC T cells (not recorded which). The receptor source for this set is a woman between 18 and 70 years old in good health.

The chain has TRBV5-1 and TRBJ2-2; as DNA is missing, the TRBD1 call by TCRdb cannot be tested. Germline CDR1 SGHRS, CDR2 YFSETQ. The CDR3 loop spans 14 amino acids. The CDR3: CASSIQGPPGELFF.

The chain uses TRBV7-8 and TRBJ2-5; absent DNA, TCRdb's TRBD2 call cannot be checked. CDR1 is SGHVS and CDR2 is FQNEAQ in the germline V gene. The CDR3 totals 14 residues. CDR3 amino acids: CASSLGRALETQYF.

The chain combines TRBV10-3 with TRBJ2-5; the TCRdb D gene call, TRBD2, has no DNA to confirm it. CDR3 length equals 13 residues. CDR1 is ENHRY and CDR2 is SYGVKD in the germline V gene. The CDR3 spells CAISGQAQETQYF.

V gene TRBV12-3 or TRBV12-4 combines with J gene TRBJ2-4; the TRBD2 assignment by TCRdb is unverifiable without DNA. This CDR3 comprises 17 residues. The CDR3 loop is CASSFKAGDFGQNIQYF.

The CDR3 reads CAWNFRAYEQYF. The V gene is TRBV30, the J gene TRBJ2-7; TCRdb lists TRBD1, though no DNA is available to test this call. From germline, CDR1 is GTSNPN and CDR2 SVGIG (reference sequence). This CDR3 has 12 amino acids.

The V call is TRBV28, the J call TRBJ2-6; the D call of TRBD1 rests on TCRdb alone, since no DNA is present to check it. From germline, CDR1 is MDHEN and CDR2 SYDVKM. This CDR3 has 18 residues. CDR3 sequence: CASSLEAGGNSGANVLTF. Variable domain in full (rest from reference TRBV28 and TRBJ2-6): DVKVTQSSRYLVKRTGEKVFLECVQDMDHENMFWYRQDPGLGLRLIYFSYDVKMKEKGDIPEGYSVSREKKERFSLILESASTNQTSMYLCASSLEAGGNSGANVLTFGAGSRLTVL.

The V gene is TRBV6-1, the J gene TRBJ2-2; as DNA is missing, the TRBD1 call by TCRdb cannot be tested. The CDR3 runs 15 residues. The germline gives CDR1 MNHNS, CDR2 SASEGT. The CDR3 spells CASSSQGAITGELFF.

The genes are TRBV12-3 or TRBV12-4 and TRBJ2-3; the TCRdb call, TRBD2, lacks DNA for checking. The CDR3 length is 19 residues. CDR3 amino acids: CASSPRGRGLAGPGDTQYF.

This chain links TRBV11-2 with TRBJ2-7; there is no DNA to check the TCRdb D call of TRBD1. Germline-derived CDR1 and CDR2 are SGHAT and FQNNGV. CDR3 length: 15 residues. Here the CDR3 reads CASSLGAGFGYEQYF. The variable domain in full, with the rest retrieved from reference TRBV11-2 and TRBJ2-7, is EAGVAQSPRYKIIEKRQSVAFWCNPISGHATLYWYQQILGQGPKLLIQFQNNGVVDDSQLPKDRFSAERLKGVDSTLKIQPAKLEDSAVYLCASSLGAGFGYEQYFGPGTRLTVT.

The chain employs TRBV18 and TRBJ2-2; the D gene TCRdb calls, TRBD2, cannot be checked with no DNA. CDR1 is KGHSH and CDR2 is LQKENI in the germline V gene. This CDR3 contains 16 residues. CDR3 sequence reads: CASSPRLAVNTGELFF.

The genes are TRBV7-2 and TRBJ2-7; without DNA, the TCRdb call of TRBD2 cannot be checked. CDR1 is SGHTA and CDR2 is FQGNSA in the germline V gene. The CDR3 contains 15 residues. The CDR3 reads CASSFMSSGRFEQYF.

The V and J genes are TRBV4-1 and TRBJ2-7; there is no DNA to check the TCRdb D call of TRBD1. Germline-derived CDR1 and CDR2 are MGHRA and YSYEKL. The CDR3 totals 14 residues. This chain's CDR3 is CASSWRDEYYEQYF.

The V call is TRBV20-1, the J call TRBJ2-1; TCRdb indicates TRBD1, and absent DNA this call remains unverified. In germline, CDR1 is DFQATT, CDR2 SNEGSKA (reference sequence). CDR3 length equals 15 residues. The CDR3: CSARVSSGGFNEQFF.

The rearrangement links TRBV15 to TRBJ2-5; TCRdb gives TRBD2 as the D gene, but with no DNA this cannot be confirmed. The CDR3 totals 15 residues. CDR1 is LNHNV and CDR2 is YYDKDF in the germline V gene (reference sequence). The CDR3 region is CATSRRLAGEETQYF.

The rearrangement joins TRBV28 to TRBJ2-1; as DNA is missing, the TRBD2 call by TCRdb cannot be tested. This CDR3 contains 15 residues. Germline V gene data show CDR1 as MDHEN and CDR2 as SYDVKM. CDR3 amino acids: CASSLLAGAYNEQFF.

The chain links TRBV5-1 to TRBJ1-1. The germline V gene has CDR1 SGHRS and CDR2 YFSETQ. The CDR3 has 14 amino acids. The CDR3 reads CASSLTVSATEAFF.

V gene TRBV4-1 combines with J gene TRBJ2-7; lacking DNA, the TRBD1 call made by TCRdb goes unchecked. The CDR3 is 13 amino acids. Germline values: CDR1 MGHRA, CDR2 YSYEKL. The CDR3 region is CASSQGQIYGQYF.

The chain recombines TRBV5-1 with TRBJ2-4; there is no DNA to check the TCRdb D call of TRBD1. Germline V CDR1 and CDR2: SGHRS, YFSETQ. There are 14 residues in the CDR3. The CDR3 protein is CASSLGDSRNIQYF. Full variable domain (missing parts from reference TRBV5-1 and TRBJ2-4): KAGVTQTPRYLIKTRGQQVTLSCSPISGHRSVSWYQQTPGQGLQFLFEYFSETQRNKGNFPGRFSGRQFSNSRSEMNVSTLELGDSALYLCASSLGDSRNIQYFGAGTRLSVL.

The CDR3 is CASSPPGTRTYEQYF. V usage is TRBV18 and J usage is TRBJ2-7; absent DNA, TCRdb's TRBD2 call cannot be checked. CDR3 length: 15 amino acids. CDR1 KGHSH and CDR2 LQKENI come from the germline V gene.

The chain recombines TRBV6-1 with TRBJ2-5; there is no DNA to check the TCRdb D call of TRBD2. This CDR3 contains 15 residues. The germline V gene has CDR1 MNHNS and CDR2 SASEGT. The CDR3 loop reads CASETASGRGETQYF.

The chain couples TRBV18 to TRBJ2-1; the D call of TRBD2 rests on TCRdb alone, since no DNA is present to check it. The CDR3 is made up of 17 amino acids. Per the germline V gene, CDR1 is KGHSH and CDR2 is LQKENI. The CDR3 sequence: CASSPPGLAGAHNEQFF.

The chain recombines TRBV29-1 with TRBJ2-1; absent DNA, TCRdb's TRBD2 call cannot be checked. The CDR3 sequence is 13 residues long. Germline V CDR1 and CDR2: SQVTM, ANQGSEA. CDR3 sequence: CSVGTSMGNEQFF.